The entry below describes one T cell receptor (beta chain). Assay: immunoSEQ multiplex PCR; the TCRdb copy retains only in-frame clones and omits some. The sample records 90,000 to 120,000 clones, about 91% being singletons. This sample is drawn from a study of blood T cell repertoires in COVID-19. Study-wide background: Material from acute and convalescent COVID-19 was sourced from the United States, Italy and Spain.

Germline V lookup: CDR1 LGHNA, CDR2 YSLEER. The V and J ends lost 0 bases and 7 bases, in that order; junction bases with no gene match: 12. The CDR3 has 16 residues. The chain combines TRBV4-3 with TRBJ2-7; 7 bases match TRBD2. This TCR was sampled from a man aged 50-59 years with active or convalescent COVID-19. Material: peripheral blood. Here the CDR3 reads CASSQEYRLAIREQYF. The CDR3 nucleotides read TGCGCCAGCAGCCAAGAGTACAGACTAGCCATCCGGGAGCAGTACTTC.